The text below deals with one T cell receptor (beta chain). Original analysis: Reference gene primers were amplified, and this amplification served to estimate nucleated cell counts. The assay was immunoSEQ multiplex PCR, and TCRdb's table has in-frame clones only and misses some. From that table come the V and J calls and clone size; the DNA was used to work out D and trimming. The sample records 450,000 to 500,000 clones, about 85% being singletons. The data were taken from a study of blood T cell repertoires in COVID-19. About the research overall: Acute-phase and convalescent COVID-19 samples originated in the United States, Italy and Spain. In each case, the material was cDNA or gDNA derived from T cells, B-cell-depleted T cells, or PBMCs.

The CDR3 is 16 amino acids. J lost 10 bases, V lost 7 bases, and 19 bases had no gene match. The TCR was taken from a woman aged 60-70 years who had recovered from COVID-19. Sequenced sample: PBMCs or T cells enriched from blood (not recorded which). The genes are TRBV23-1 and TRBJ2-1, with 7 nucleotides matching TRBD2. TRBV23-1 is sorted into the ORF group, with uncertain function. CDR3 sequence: CASNPPGRGSEGEQFF. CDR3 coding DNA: TGCGCCAGCAACCCCCCGGGGAGGGGTTCCGAGGGGGAGCAGTTCTTC.